This entry describes one T cell receptor (beta chain). This clonotype has just a few counts. No cognate antigen has been identified for it. Per-nucleotide qualities are absent, and no much larger clonotype sits a single base away. Library construction relied on PCR. The sequencing machine was an Illumina HiSeq 2500. TCR libraries were prepared with molecular barcoding, using unique molecular identifiers to normalize TCRbeta repertoire quantification. TCRdb took the public reads, trimmed them with fastp at Q25, ran MiXCR for clone calling and kept in-frame beta chains. Entries that share a CDR3 protein sequence are merged under the most common genes and DNA. The sample table holds about a million distinct CDR3 sequences, of which under 30% were seen once. The ten top clones hold 28% of the sample. The entry originates in a study of T-cell reconstitution after alpha-beta-depleted transplantation in children (dated by TCRdb to the mid-2010s). A note on the overall study: T-cell immune reconstitution after TCRalphabeta/CD19-depleted allogeneic hematopoietic cell transplantation in children was quantitatively tracked in the study by means of TCR repertoire profiling. Overall study outcomes, separate from this receptor: The frequencies of hyperexpanded clones fell over the following months, and after one year, T-cell counts and TCRbeta diversity were mostly attributed to newly produced T cells. In some patients, the high TCRbeta diversity seen at day 60 was put down to recipient T cells and intrathymic progenitors that had survived conditioning. The apparently early alphabetaT-cell count recovery about two months after transplant was reportedly dependent on only several hundred rapidly expanded clones derived from non-depleted graft cells.

The meaning of the sample's treatment or condition label: allogeneic hematopoietic cell transplantation with graft depleted of TCRalphabeta T cells and CD19 B cells. The children who served as transplant recipients had been given grafts of TCRalphabeta/CD19-depleted allogeneic hematopoietic cells. Including the terminal cysteine and phenylalanine, the CDR3 comprises 15 residues. Here the CDR3 DNA is all that survives: 45 bases in frame from base 1. CDR1 DFQATT and CDR2 SNEGSKA are derived from the germline V gene (reference sequence). The germline V end is reduced by 5 bases and the J end by 3 bases; junction bases left unmatched: 10.

The starting material was PBMCs, mostly from graft donor cells, obtained 360 days after TCRalphabeta/CD19-depleted stem cell transplant. Recombination joined TRBV20-1 with TRBJ1-5; 7 central bases correspond to TRBD1. The source is a boy younger than two who had a stem cell transplant for SCID, so the T cells may come from the graft donor. The bases read TGCAGTGCTCCCGACAGGGTAAAGGCCAATCAGCCCCAGCATTTT. Its product reads: CSAPDRVKANQPQHF.